The 24 T cell receptor beta chains below all came from one sample that was sequenced in a study of human T cells and chemical hapten exposure. A single record per CDR3 protein comes from TCRdb applying MiXCR to the RACE reads. Among 75,000 to 100,000 distinct CDR3 sequences listed, over 9.5% were seen once. Time point noted: patch test 1, 2 weeks after DPC sensitization. The treatment is: therapeutic diphenylcyclopropenone sensitization with weekly scalp DPC. The sample consisted of whole blood, taken in connection with sensitization to the hapten diphenylcyclopropenone (DPC). These receptors all come from a man aged 40-55 years with alopecia areata. Some clones in this sample may be carry-over from other donors' samples.

The chain joins TRBV6-8 to TRBJ2-1, with a possible D match to TRBD1 (6 bases). V lost 0 bases and J 13 bases, leaving 22 bases between the germline ends. Germline assignment: CDR1 MNHGY and CDR2 SAAAGT. This CDR3 region has 16 residues. The CDR3 sequence: CASSYSKGRDTVEQFF. CDR3 coding DNA: TGTGCCAGCAGTTACTCGAAGGGCAGGGACACCGTTGAACAGTTCTTC.

This clonotype was found a few times. The chain's CDR3 is CSARIPGTDTQYF. The CDR3 DNA follows: TGCAGTGCTAGGATCCCGGGCACAGATACGCAGTATTTT. The chain has TRBV20-1 and TRBJ2-3, with D unresolved. The CDR3 consists of 13 residues. Per the germline V gene, CDR1 is DFQATT and CDR2 is SNEGSKA (reference sequence). The V end lost 3 bases, the J end lost 1 base, and 8 bases lay between the germline ends.

Many counts were recorded for this clonotype. V and J are TRBV6-5 and TRBJ1-6; 7 nucleotides agree with TRBD1. V shed 7 bases, J shed 4 bases, and the junction held 4 bases outside the gene matches. The CDR3 is made up of 14 amino acids. The germline V gene encodes CDR1 MNHEY and CDR2 SVGAGI. This chain's CDR3 is CASTARGYNSPLHF. CDR3 sequence (DNA): TGTGCCAGCACGGCCAGGGGGTATAATTCACCCCTCCACTTT.

This clonotype has at least ten counts. V and J are TRBV27 and TRBJ1-1, with D possibly being TRBD1 (5 bases). The CDR3 runs to 14 residues. In germline, CDR1 is MNHEY, CDR2 SMNVEV (reference sequence). Trimming cost V 4 bases and J 3 bases, with 12 bases left between them. CDR3 sequence: CASSSLGADTEAFF. CDR3 DNA: TGTGCCAGCAGTTCTTTAGGGGCAGACACTGAAGCTTTCTTT.

This clonotype was seen only a few times. CDR3 amino acids: CASSLGRYANEQFF. CDR3 bases: TGTGCCAGCAGCTTAGGACGCTACGCCAATGAGCAGTTCTTC. This chain uses TRBV7-6 with TRBJ2-1; D gene uncertain. With 1 base removed from V and 6 bases from J, the gap between germline ends came to 10 bases. This CDR3 is 14 amino acids long. The germline gives CDR1 SGHVS, CDR2 FNYEAQ.

The J gene is TRBJ2-1, the V gene TRBV6-1; 8 bases are a match to TRBD2. The V gene's germline CDR1 is MNHNS and CDR2 SASEGT. The J segment lost 3 bases and the V segment lost 8 bases, leaving 12 bases of the junction unmatched. There are 16 residues in the CDR3. In nucleotides, the CDR3 is TGTGCCAGCGGGACTAGTAGTACCAGAGACTACAATGAGCAGTTCTTC. Amino acid sequence: CASGTSSTRDYNEQFF.

At least ten counts were recorded for this clonotype. Written as DNA, the CDR3 is TGCAGCGTTGTAGGGGGGAGCACTGAAGCTTTCTTT. Its protein product is CSVVGGSTEAFF. The gene calls are TRBV29-1 and TRBJ1-1, with D possibly TRBD1 on 6 matching bases. This CDR3 comprises 12 residues. The V gene lost 4 bases and the J gene lost 4 bases, with 10 bases spanning the gap. The germline gives CDR1 SQVTM, CDR2 ANQGSEA.

The genes are TRBV28 and TRBJ2-1, with TRBD2 identical over 13 bases. The ends lost 6 bases at V and 8 bases at J; junction bases unmatched: 10. The CDR3 runs 16 residues. Germline loops: CDR1 MDHEN, CDR2 SYDVKM. As DNA, the CDR3 is TGTGCCAGCAGACTTGGGGGACTAGCGGGACAGGATGAGCAGTTCTTC. Translating gives CASRLGGLAGQDEQFF.

This clonotype was seen only a few times. The rearrangement uses TRBV20-1 and TRBJ1-1; no firm D call. The germline V gene has CDR1 DFQATT and CDR2 SNEGSKA (reference sequence). V lost 6 bases and J 1 base, leaving 15 bases between the germline ends. CDR3 length: 14 amino acids. The CDR3: CSAVDPNKNTEAFF. Here the CDR3 DNA reads TGCAGTGCCGTGGACCCGAATAAGAACACTGAAGCTTTCTTT.

This clonotype was seen ten or more times. The chain recombines TRBV2 with TRBJ2-3, with TRBD1 identical over 9 bases. The V segment lost 7 bases and the J segment 5 bases; nucleotides outside the gene matches: 7. The germline gives CDR1 SNHLY, CDR2 FYNNEI. The CDR3 totals 14 residues. In DNA form, the CDR3 reads TGTGCCAGCATAGACAGGGGGGAAGTAGATACGCAGTATTTT. The encoded protein is CASIDRGEVDTQYF.

This clonotype turned up a few times. The chain links TRBV27 to TRBJ1-1; D not resolved. Germline V gene sequence: CDR1 MNHEY, CDR2 SMNVEV (reference sequence). The CDR3 extends over 12 amino acids. V was clipped by 6 bases and J by 9 bases, with 14 bases between them. The CDR3, as DNA: TGTGCCAGCAGCCCGGCTAGAGGAAAAGCTTTCTTT. Amino acids: CASSPARGKAFF.

For the CDR3, the DNA is TGTGCCAGTAGTATAGGAGGGGGGCCAAGCACAGATACGCAGTATTTT. Its translation is CASSIGGGPSTDTQYF. This chain joins TRBV19 and TRBJ2-3, with D perhaps matching TRBD1 or TRBD2 (6 bases each). V gave up 1 base and J gave up 0 bases, with 11 bases separating them. Germline CDR1 and CDR2: LNHDA and SQIVND (reference sequence). The CDR3 spans 16 residues.

V and J are TRBV7-2 and TRBJ1-5; D remains ambiguous. CDR1 and CDR2 from the germline V gene are SGHTA and FQGNSA. The germline V and J ends were trimmed by 1 base and 3 bases, with 10 bases remaining between them. CDR3 length: 15 residues. CDR3 nucleotides: TGTGCCAGCAGCTTAGGCTCAGAAGTCAATCAGCCCCAGCATTTT. Protein sequence: CASSLGSEVNQPQHF.

This clonotype has at least ten counts. The chain is built from TRBV29-1 and TRBJ2-6; 8 bases match TRBD1. V dropped 4 bases and J dropped 10; count of bases not matched to a gene: 0. The CDR3 loop spans 11 amino acids. Germline loops: CDR1 SQVTM, CDR2 ANQGSEA. CDR3 bases: TGCAGCGTTGGACAGGGGAACGTCCTGACTTTC. Its translation is CSVGQGNVLTF.

This clonotype was counted only a few times. The chain combines TRBV24-1 with TRBJ1-2; a weak D match, TRBD1 (6 bases). V lost 10 bases and J lost 2, with 13 bases in between. Germline lookup yields CDR1 KGHDR and CDR2 SFDVKD. The CDR3 length is 13 residues. CDR3 bases: TGTGCCACGGGACACGAGGTGAACTATGGCTACACCTTC. The encoded protein is CATGHEVNYGYTF.

A word on this clonotype: It may be a read error: a sequence one base away is much more abundant. The chain joins TRBV12-3 or TRBV12-4 to TRBJ1-6; 10 bases are a match to TRBD1. The length of the CDR3 is 16 residues. CDR3 loop: CASTTDRGLYNSPLNF. The CDR3 region has the DNA TGTGCCAGCACCACGGACAGGGGGTTATATAATTCACCCCTCAACTTT.

This chain joins TRBV5-6 and TRBJ2-7; TRBD2 matches at 7 bases. The CDR3 loop spans 14 amino acids. Germline V gene data show CDR1 as SGHDT and CDR2 as YYEEEE. The trim removed 0 bases at V and 4 bases at J, leaving 4 bases unmatched. CDR3 loop: CASSLAASGYEQYV. CDR3 DNA sequence: TGTGCCAGCAGCTTGGCTGCTAGCGGTTACGAGCAGTACGTC.

The chain employs TRBV7-9 and TRBJ2-1, with D hard to call. The germline gives CDR1 SEHNR, CDR2 FQNEAQ (reference sequence). This CDR3 comprises 12 residues. Trimming stripped 3 bases from V and 7 bases from J, with 7 bases between. CDR3 nucleotide sequence: TGTGCCAGCAGCTTTACCACAAATGAGCAGTTCTTC. Translation: CASSFTTNEQFF.

This clonotype has more than one count but fewer than ten. The junction and the germline gene differ at one end; a read error may be behind it. The V gene is TRBV29-1, the J gene TRBJ1-2; 9 positions match TRBD1. The CDR3 has 14 residues. Germline CDR1 reads SQVTM; CDR2 reads ANQGSEA. The CDR3 here is CSVEDRGKNYGYTF. The CDR3 nucleotides are TGCAGCGTGGAAGACAGGGGGAAAAACTATGGCTACACCTTC.

In its sample, this clonotype was seen many times. J is TRBJ1-1 and V is TRBV29-1; 11 bases are a match to TRBD1. The CDR3 covers 13 residues. Trimming took 6 bases from V and 5 from J; bases not matched to a gene: 5. CDR1 and CDR2 from the germline V gene are SQVTM and ANQGSEA. CDR3 protein: CSVVRDRGTEAFF. The CDR3 bases are TGCAGCGTCGTCCGGGACAGGGGGACTGAAGCTTTCTTT.

This clonotype was counted only a few times. The rearrangement links TRBV3-1 to TRBJ2-2, with 12 bases fitting TRBD2. CDR1 LGHDT and CDR2 YNNKEL come from the germline V gene (reference sequence). The CDR3 is 18 residues long. Trimming removed 1 base from V and 6 bases from J; junction bases left unmatched: 9. In DNA, the CDR3 is TGTGCCAGCAGCCAAGGGACTAGCGGGACAGGGCCGTCCGGGGAGCTGTTTTTT. This gives the protein CASSQGTSGTGPSGELFF.

A few counts support this clonotype. The J gene is TRBJ1-5, the V gene TRBV2; 7 bases map to TRBD1. CDR3 length: 16 amino acids. Germline loops: CDR1 SNHLY, CDR2 FYNNEI. Trimming removed 6 bases from V and 3 bases from J; junction bases left unmatched: 11. The CDR3 sequence: CASRDLRDSVNQPQHF. CDR3 sequence (DNA): TGTGCCAGCAGGGACCTCCGGGACAGCGTCAATCAGCCCCAGCATTTT.

This clonotype has a handful of counts. The chain joins TRBV7-3 to TRBJ2-3; 8 bases map to TRBD1. J lost 2 bases, V lost 5 bases, and 9 bases had no gene match. This CDR3 region has 16 residues. Germline CDR1 reads SGHTA; CDR2 reads FQGTGA. The CDR3 sequence is CASSPMAGGLTDTQYF. Written as DNA, the CDR3 is TGTGCCAGCAGCCCAATGGCAGGGGGCCTCACAGATACGCAGTATTTT.

Ten or more counts support this clonotype. CDR3 sequence reads: CSARTGSGEYQPQHF. Written as DNA, the CDR3 is TGCAGTGCTAGGACAGGTTCGGGGGAATATCAGCCCCAGCATTTT. This sequence joins TRBV20-1 and TRBJ1-5, with a possible D match to TRBD1 (6 bases). CDR3 length: 15 amino acids. CDR1 DFQATT and CDR2 SNEGSKA come from the germline V gene (reference sequence). Deletions cut 3 bases from V and 5 bases from J, with 17 bases between.